This T cell receptor (beta chain) was sequenced during a study of blood T cell repertoires in COVID-19. About the study: Material from acute and convalescent COVID-19 was sourced from the United States, Italy and Spain. The cDNA or gDNA used as material had been derived from T cells, B-cell-depleted T cells, or PBMCs.

Source study methods: Estimation of nucleated cell counts relied on the amplification of reference gene primers. Data came from immunoSEQ multiplex PCR; TCRdb stores just in-frame clones and leaves some out. Clone size and the V and J calls come from that table; the DNA yielded D and trimming. The repertoire consists of a few hundred thousand clones, with around four fifths occurring once and the leading ten covering about 1.2%. The length of the CDR3 is 19 residues. The sequencing input was peripheral blood. This chain links TRBV21-1 with TRBJ2-5; the DNA was not compared with TRBD2, the D call given in the table. TRBV21-1 is marked as a pseudogene. The source is a woman aged 50 to 60 with acute or convalescent COVID-19. The CDR3: CASSKGGLTSGELQETQYF. The CDR3 DNA reads TGTGCCAGCAGCAAGGGGGGCTTGACTAGCGGGGAACTCCAAGAGACCCAGTACTTC.